This entry is about one T cell receptor (beta chain). The protocol was immunoSEQ multiplex PCR, while the TCRdb copy is restricted to in-frame clones and leaves out a portion. The table has some 27,000 clones, approximately 91% seen once; the top ten hold 7% to 9%. This sample is drawn from a study of T cell changes during pregnancy in multiple sclerosis. This specimen was CD8+ T cells from peripheral blood mononuclear cells, taken before pregnancy. This TCR was sampled from a female donor with multiple sclerosis, enrolled in a pregnancy study.

CDR3: CASGESGTGVYSEAFF. CDR3 nucleotide sequence: TGTGCCAGTGGGGAATCCGGGACAGGGGTCTATAGTGAAGCTTTCTTT. J is TRBJ1-1 and V is TRBV19, with TRBD1 matching 10 bases. Germline values: CDR1 LNHDA, CDR2 SQIVND (reference sequence). V was pared by 8 bases and J by 7 bases, with 16 bases of the junction left unmatched. There are 16 residues in the CDR3.